The 5 T cell receptor beta chains reported below all come from one sample, sequenced in a study of blood T cells in healthy people across ages. Together with a sample-barcoded 5' primer, a J-beta primer mix was included in a second PCR lasting about 6 to 11 cycles. TCRdb passed the 5' RACE reads through MiXCR, listing each CDR3 protein once. The sample records around 870,000 distinct CDR3 sequences, around 28% being singletons. Sequenced input: blood. The source of these receptors is an elderly woman in good health.

The J gene is TRBJ1-4, the V gene TRBV6-6; D may be TRBD1 (5 bases). CDR1 MNHNY and CDR2 SVGAGI come from the germline V gene (reference sequence). The CDR3 length is 16 residues. Trimming removed 6 bases from V and 3 bases from J, with 17 bases in between. The CDR3, as DNA: TGTGCCAGCAGGCTAAAGAGGGGCGCGGCTAATGAAAAACTGTTTTTT. It specifies CASRLKRGAANEKLFF.

Points on this clonotype: Possible read error: a much larger clone is one base away. This rearrangement joins TRBV20-1 to TRBJ2-5; D is uncertain. This CDR3 spans 12 amino acids. The germline V gene encodes CDR1 DFQATT and CDR2 SNEGSKA (reference sequence). The V end was cut by 2 bases, the J end by 7 bases, with 11 bases between. The CDR3 DNA reads TGCAGTGCTAGACACCTGGAAGGGACCCAGTACTTC. It translates to CSARHLEGTQYF.

This clonotype was seen repeatedly, ten times or more. The chain combines TRBV20-1 with TRBJ2-5; TRBD1 might be the D (5 bases). The CDR3 length is 14 residues. The germline V and J ends were trimmed by 3 bases and 5 bases, with 16 bases remaining between them. Germline CDR1 DFQATT, CDR2 SNEGSKA (reference sequence). As DNA, the CDR3 is TGCAGTGCTAGGGGGCGCAAGGCTTGGGAGACCCAGTACTTC. It codes for CSARGRKAWETQYF.

This rearrangement joins TRBV14 to TRBJ1-6; D unclear. There are 14 residues in the CDR3. V was pared by 2 bases and J by 9 bases, with 11 bases between. The germline V gene has CDR1 SGHDN and CDR2 FVKESK. CDR3 amino acids: CASSQRLDGSPLHF. The DNA for the CDR3 is TGTGCCAGCAGCCAAAGGCTAGATGGTTCACCCCTCCACTTT.

This clonotype has just a few counts. The rearrangement uses TRBV7-8 and TRBJ1-5, with 7 bases that match TRBD1. Germline trimming cut 5 bases from V and 2 bases from J; bases unmatched to any gene: 9. The CDR3 has 16 residues. The germline V gene has CDR1 SGHVS and CDR2 FQNEAQ. CDR3 sequence reads: CASSHRWDRGNQPQHF. The CDR3 coding sequence is TGTGCCAGCAGCCATCGCTGGGACAGAGGCAATCAGCCCCAGCATTTT.